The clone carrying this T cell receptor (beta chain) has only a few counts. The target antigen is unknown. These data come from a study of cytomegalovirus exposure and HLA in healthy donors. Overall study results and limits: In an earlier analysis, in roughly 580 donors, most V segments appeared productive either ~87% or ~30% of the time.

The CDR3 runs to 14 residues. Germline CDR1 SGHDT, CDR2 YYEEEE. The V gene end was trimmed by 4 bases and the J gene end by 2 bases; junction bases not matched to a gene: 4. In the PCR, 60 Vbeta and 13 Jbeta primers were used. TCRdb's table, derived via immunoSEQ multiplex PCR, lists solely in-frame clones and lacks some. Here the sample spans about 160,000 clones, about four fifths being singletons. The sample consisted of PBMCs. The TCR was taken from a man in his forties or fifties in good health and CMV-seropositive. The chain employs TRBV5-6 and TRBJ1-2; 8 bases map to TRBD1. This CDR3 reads CASSPGQGNYGYTF. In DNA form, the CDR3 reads TGTGCCAGCAGCCCTGGACAGGGAAACTATGGCTACACCTTC.